Below, one TCR beta chain is given with its context. Its target is not known. This was the immunoSEQ v3.0 assay at survey level. TCRdb's table, derived via immunoSEQ multiplex PCR, lists solely in-frame clones and lacks some. The repertoire has fewer than 40,000 clones, about 85% of them found once; the top ten carry under 7.5%. V shed 4 bases and J 3 bases; nucleotides not matched to a gene: 10. The CDR3 length is 16 residues. CDR1 is MGHRA and CDR2 is YSYEKL in the germline V gene. This specimen comes from a study of long-term antiretroviral therapy in people with HIV. Whole-study findings and limits: Blood draws took place between about 2004 and 2018 and possibly involved older ART regimens.

This receptor was obtained from a woman between 45 and 60 years old with HIV. This chain connects TRBV4-1 to TRBJ2-7; 9 bases agree with TRBD1. The material was unsorted PBMCs, obtained 3.1 years after starting antiretroviral therapy. CDR3 loop: CASSPSPGQGLYEQYF. The CDR3 DNA follows: TGCGCCAGCAGCCCCTCTCCGGGACAGGGCCTCTACGAGCAGTACTTC.